The 11 T cell receptor beta chains listed next were all sequenced from one sample in a study of blood T cells in healthy people across ages. A J-beta primer mix and a sample-barcoded 5' primer were used in a second PCR of roughly 6 to 12 cycles. MiXCR, applied by TCRdb to the 5' RACE reads, yields one record per CDR3 protein. This table has 1,500,000 or so distinct CDR3 sequences, approximately 43% appearing once. Sequencing was done on a sample of blood. These receptors all stem from a woman younger than 35 in good health.

As concerns this clonotype: Relative to the germline gene, one junction end is altered; a read error may explain this. The V gene is TRBV6-2 or TRBV6-3, the J gene TRBJ2-7; D remains ambiguous. This CDR3 region has 12 residues. Germline values: CDR1 MNHEY, CDR2 SVGEGT. Here the CDR3 reads CACTAVSYERYF. In DNA form, the CDR3 reads TGTGCCTGCACTGCCGTCTCCTACGAGCGGTACTTC.

The sample holds a few counts of this clonotype. The J gene is TRBJ1-1, the V gene TRBV3-1; D gene unclear. The germline V and J ends were trimmed by 1 base and 1 base, with 7 bases remaining between them. Germline V gene data show CDR1 as LGHDT and CDR2 as YNNKEL (reference sequence). The CDR3 contains 14 residues. The DNA for the CDR3 is TGTGCCAGCAGCCAAGGGCGGAGGAACACTGAAGCTTTCTTT. This translates into CASSQGRRNTEAFF.

This chain links TRBV7-6 with TRBJ2-5; TRBD2 might be the D (7 bases). Trimming removed 5 bases at V and 1 base at J, with 17 bases between. Germline CDR1 is SGHVS and CDR2 is FNYEAQ. There are 16 residues in the CDR3. The CDR3 here is CASSPYAGAIQETQYF. CDR3 coding DNA: TGTGCCAGCAGCCCCTATGCGGGGGCAATCCAAGAGACCCAGTACTTC. Using reference TRBV7-6 and TRBJ2-5 for the parts outside the CDR3, the full variable domain is GAGVSQSPRYKVTKRGQDVALRCDPISGHVSLYWYRQALGQGPEFLTYFNYEAQQDKSGLPNDRFSAERPEGSISTLTIQRTEQRDSAMYRCASSPYAGAIQETQYFGPGTRLLVL.

The CDR3 coding sequence is TGTGCCAGCACCGTGTGGAGCGGGCTTTACAATGAGCAGTTCTTC. Its protein is CASTVWSGLYNEQFF. The chain employs TRBV6-2 or TRBV6-3 and TRBJ2-1; a weak D match, TRBD2 (6 bases). Germline V gives CDR1 MNHEY, CDR2 SVGEGT. Trimming shortened V by 7 bases and J by 4 bases, and 17 bases separated the two germline ends. The length of the CDR3 is 15 residues.

Regarding this clonotype: One end of the junction is discordant with germline, which a read error may explain. The chain uses TRBV27 and TRBJ2-2, with D maybe TRBD2 (5 bases). The CDR3 is 14 amino acids. Germline assignment: CDR1 MNHEY and CDR2 SMNVEV (reference sequence). This CDR3 is CAGSLNPGNGELFF. The CDR3 DNA reads TGTGCCGGCAGTTTAAACCCCGGGAACGGGGAGCTGTTTTTT.

The chain has TRBV5-1 and TRBJ2-1, with TRBD1 as a possible D gene (5 bases). The CDR3 is 13 amino acids. Trimming cost V 4 bases and J 9 bases, with 14 bases left between them. Looked up from germline, CDR1 is SGHRS and CDR2 is YFSETQ. The CDR3 DNA reads TGCGCCAGCAGCCTGGAAACAGGTGGTGAGCAGTTCTTC. It codes for CASSLETGGEQFF.

This clonotype was detected a few times. A junction end diverges from the germline sequence, so it may reflect a read error. CDR3: CNARDPARSSYNEQFF. In nucleotides, the CDR3 is TGCAATGCTAGAGATCCAGCGCGAAGCTCCTACAATGAGCAGTTCTTC. V and J are TRBV20-1 and TRBJ2-1; D is unresolved. CDR1 is DFQATT, CDR2 SNEGSKA, per germline (reference sequence). This CDR3 comprises 16 residues.

There are a few counts of this clonotype. The chain employs TRBV12-3 or TRBV12-4 and TRBJ1-4; no firm D call. The CDR3 runs 14 residues. V lost 3 bases to trimming and J lost 5 bases, with 10 bases between them. The CDR3 is CASSFARRNEKLFF. CDR3 sequence (DNA): TGTGCCAGCAGTTTTGCACGGAGAAATGAAAAACTGTTTTTT.

This clonotype was observed a handful of times. This may arise from a read error, as a much more abundant clone is one base away. This rearrangement joins TRBV20-1 to TRBJ1-2, with 7 bases that match TRBD1. The CDR3 has 16 residues. V was clipped by 3 bases and J by 0 bases; unmatched bases: 10. Germline lookup yields CDR1 DFQATT and CDR2 SNEGSKA (reference sequence). This CDR3 is CSASESRGGANYGYTF. DNA of the CDR3: TGCAGTGCTAGTGAAAGCAGGGGGGGAGCTAACTATGGCTACACCTTC.

This clonotype was found many times. The V and J genes are TRBV2 and TRBJ2-3; no clear D gene. The CDR3 has 12 residues. Germline V gene sequence: CDR1 SNHLY, CDR2 FYNNEI. Trimming took off 6 bases at V and 4 bases at J, with 8 bases between the two ends. In DNA form, the CDR3 reads TGTGCCAGCAGCAGGACGTCAGATACGCAGTATTTT. Amino acid sequence: CASSRTSDTQYF.

The chain uses TRBV4-3 and TRBJ1-2; D is unclear. The V end lost 4 bases, the J end lost 0 bases, and 12 bases lay between the germline ends. Germline assignment: CDR1 LGHNA and CDR2 YSLEER. The CDR3 is made up of 15 amino acids. CDR3 residues: CASSLTPVANYGYTF. The DNA for the CDR3 is TGCGCCAGCAGCCTGACACCGGTCGCTAACTATGGCTACACCTTC.